These 13 T cell receptor beta chains were all obtained from the same sample, sequenced in a study of blood T cell repertoires in COVID-19. The data were produced by immunoSEQ multiplex PCR, yet TCRdb's version contains in-frame clones alone and is incomplete. This table has approximately 240,000 clones, about 90% appearing once. Input material: PBMCs or T cells enriched from blood (not recorded which). The source is a woman aged 25 to 39 with acute COVID-19.

Here the CDR3 reads CASSQADTGGPNYGYTF. The CDR3 region has the DNA TGCGCCAGCAGCCAAGCCGACACAGGGGGGCCTAACTATGGCTACACCTTC. V gene TRBV4-3 combines with J gene TRBJ1-2, with 8 bases fitting TRBD1. CDR3 size: 17 residues. The V gene end was trimmed by 1 base and the J gene end by 0 bases; junction bases not matched to a gene: 7. Germline CDR1 reads LGHNA; CDR2 reads YSLEER.

This clone was recorded once. This chain links TRBV2 with TRBJ1-5; TRBD1 is a possible D gene (6 bases). The CDR3 spans 15 residues. V was pared by 7 bases and J by 6 bases, with 19 bases between. Germline assignment: CDR1 SNHLY and CDR2 FYNNEI. CDR3: CASTQEGQGRQPQHF. As DNA, the CDR3 is TGTGCCAGCACCCAAGAGGGGCAGGGGCGTCAGCCCCAGCATTTT.

This chain connects TRBV2 to TRBJ1-1, with a tentative D call TRBD1 (6 bases). Germline loops: CDR1 SNHLY, CDR2 FYNNEI. Trimming cost V 6 bases and J 8 bases, with 13 bases left between them. This CDR3 spans 12 amino acids. The CDR3 DNA is TGTGCCAGCAGGGTACAGGGTTTCGAAGCTTTCTTT. Its protein is CASRVQGFEAFF.

The V call is TRBV28, the J call TRBJ1-3, with TRBD1 as a possible D gene (6 bases). The CDR3 runs to 14 residues. The V end was cut by 5 bases, the J end by 3 bases, with 11 bases between. From germline, CDR1 is MDHEN and CDR2 SYDVKM. CDR3 protein: CASSLTGIGNTIYF. The CDR3 DNA is TGTGCCAGCAGTCTGACAGGAATTGGAAACACCATATATTTT.

The CDR3 DNA reads TGTGCCAGCAGCTACCGACTAGCGGGAAGAAATGAGCAGTTCTTC. It is translated as CASSYRLAGRNEQFF. This sequence joins TRBV7-3 and TRBJ2-1; TRBD2 aligns across 11 bases. In germline, CDR1 is SGHTA, CDR2 FQGTGA. The CDR3 extends over 15 amino acids. The J segment lost 7 bases and the V segment lost 4 bases, leaving 6 bases of the junction unmatched.

In the case of this clone: At one boundary the junction diverges from the germline segment, which might be a read error. The CDR3 loop reads CASSRDYPYNEQFF. CDR3 in DNA: TGTGCCAGTAGCCGGGACTACCCCTACAATGAGCAGTTCTTC. The chain couples TRBV14 to TRBJ2-1, with TRBD2 matching over 7 bases. CDR1 SGHDN and CDR2 FVKESK come from the germline V gene. This CDR3 contains 14 residues.

The V and J genes are TRBV24-1 and TRBJ2-2, with 11 positions matching TRBD1. Germline loops: CDR1 KGHDR, CDR2 SFDVKD. CDR3 length: 16 amino acids. J gave up 5 bases and V 3 bases, and 4 bases lay outside the gene matches. CDR3 DNA sequence: TGTGCCACCAGTGATGCCGGGACAGGGGGGACCGGGGAGCTGTTTTTT. The encoded protein is CATSDAGTGGTGELFF.

The chain couples TRBV13 to TRBJ1-2, with 8 bases matching TRBD1. V lost 5 bases and J lost 3; bases outside the gene matches: 8. This CDR3 has 15 amino acids. Germline assignment: CDR1 PRHDT and CDR2 FYEKMQ (reference sequence). This CDR3 is CASSPGQGYDYGYTF. In nucleotides, the CDR3 is TGTGCCAGCAGCCCAGGACAGGGTTACGACTATGGCTACACCTTC.

In nucleotides, the CDR3 is TGTGCCAGCAGCCCCCTAGCGGGGGGGGCCACAGATACGCAGTATTTT. Amino acids: CASSPLAGGATDTQYF. The J gene is TRBJ2-3, the V gene TRBV11-2; 12 bases are a match to TRBD2. Germline loops: CDR1 SGHAT, CDR2 FQNNGV. The length of the CDR3 is 16 residues. With V trimmed by 5 bases and J by 2 bases, 5 bases remained unmatched.

The chain couples TRBV28 to TRBJ1-1, with a weak D call TRBD1 (6 bases). V was trimmed by 5 bases and J by 10 bases, leaving 17 bases between them. CDR3 length: 13 residues. The germline gives CDR1 MDHEN, CDR2 SYDVKM. The CDR3 here is CASSLLQGPRAFF. The CDR3, as DNA: TGTGCCAGCAGTCTACTACAGGGCCCGAGAGCTTTCTTT.

This clone is a singleton in its sample. The chain combines TRBV6-5 with TRBJ1-1; 9 bases line up with TRBD1. Germline assignment: CDR1 MNHEY and CDR2 SVGAGI. The V gene end was trimmed by 0 bases and the J gene end by 3 bases; junction bases not matched to a gene: 2. The CDR3 totals 15 residues. CDR3 sequence reads: CASSYSGTGYTEAFF. In nucleotides, the CDR3 is TGTGCCAGCAGTTACTCCGGGACAGGGTACACTGAAGCTTTCTTT.

The CDR3 region has the DNA TGCAGCGTTATAGACATTCTACTTGGAGATACGCAGTATTTT. Its protein is CSVIDILLGDTQYF. The chain uses TRBV29-1 and TRBJ2-3; D is ambiguous. V shed 5 bases and J shed 5 bases, with 17 bases lying between them. This CDR3 region has 14 residues. CDR1 is SQVTM and CDR2 is ANQGSEA in the germline V gene.

The V gene is TRBV9, the J gene TRBJ1-4; D remains unclear. V was cut by 7 bases and J by 4 bases, with 11 bases left in between. Germline CDR1 and CDR2: SGDLS and YYNGEE. There are 13 residues in the CDR3. The CDR3 region has the DNA TGTGCCAGCGGAAGACGGGGTAATGAAAAACTGTTTTTT. Protein: CASGRRGNEKLFF. The full variable domain, rest sourced from reference TRBV9 and TRBJ1-4, is DSGVTQTPKHLITATGQRVTLRCSPRSGDLSVYWYQQSLDQGLQFLIQYYNGEERAKGNILERFSAQQFPDLHSELNLSSLELGDSALYFCASGRRGNEKLFFGSGTQLSVL.